This entry concerns a single TCR beta chain. This clone was counted many times. Its target antigen remains unknown. Base qualities are missing; no much larger clone stands one base away. None of the patients had been given any treatment before thyroid surgery. The study retrospectively analysed patient clinical samples collected from about 2012 to 2018 using T-cell receptor beta sequencing. The protocol used for the library was PCR. Sequencer: Illumina HiSeq 4000. High-throughput sequencing was used to profile the TCR beta-chain CDR3 region of every patient. Under the source paper's analysis protocol: A classifier to discriminate distant-metastatic papillary thyroid cancer patients was built from CDR3 differences across clinicopathological groups. The Shannon index was used to measure repertoire diversity, and the Morisita-Horn index was used to measure how similar tumor and blood repertoires were. TCRdb reanalyzed the raw reads on its own, using fastp at Q25 for trimming and MiXCR for clone calling, and kept in-frame beta chains. These V and J calls originate from TCRdb's pipeline instead of the authors' own analysis. The sample table contains about 23,000 clones; only one count was recorded for roughly 22% of them. The ten largest make up 25% to 35% of the sample.

The data were obtained in a study of metastatic and nonmetastatic thyroid tumors (dated by TCRdb to the early 2020s). Looking at the study overall: Repertoires were compared across peripheral blood and tumor or nodule tissue samples from malignant and benign thyroid patients.

The CDR3 holds 14 amino acids from the cysteine to the phenylalanine. Only the CDR3 part of the read is kept: 42 bases, read in frame from the first base. V was cut back by 5 bases and J by 0 bases, leaving a gap of 6 bases between them. For CDR1 and CDR2, the germline V gene lists SGDLS and YYNGEE. Study-level results and caveats: In both blood and tumor samples, TCR beta diversity was reported to be significantly higher in malignant tumors than in benign nodules.

The sequenced material came from blood. The sequence was collected from a female donor with papillary thyroid cancer or a benign thyroid nodule (not recorded which). Some clones in this sample may be carry-over from other donors' samples. The chain is assembled from TRBV9 and TRBJ2-6; the D gene identity is not certain. This receptor has the CDR3 CASSTPSGANVLTF. DNA sequence: TGTGCCAGCAGTACCCCCTCTGGGGCCAACGTCCTGACTTTC.